A single T cell receptor beta chain is shown here with its context. Its cognate antigen is unknown. The assay was immunoSEQ multiplex PCR, and TCRdb's table has in-frame clones only and misses some. There are under 150,000 clones in the sample; 85% to 95% occur only once, and more than 3% lies in the top ten. This record comes from a study of graft-versus-host responses after intestinal transplantation. The wider study: Transplants given to recipients were multivisceral, liver-intestinal, or isolated intestinal.

The CDR3 has 13 residues. CDR1 is MDHEN and CDR2 is SYDVKM in the germline V gene. Unmatched junction bases numbered 4, after V lost 2 bases and J lost 10 bases. Here the sequenced sample was unstimulated CD8+ T cells sorted from spleen or lymph node cells, taken before intestinal transplant. This sequence originates from a human donor who received an intestinal transplant. V usage is TRBV28 and J usage is TRBJ2-1; 8 nucleotides match TRBD2. The CDR3 DNA is TGTGCCAGCAGTTTAGGACTAGCTGGCGAGCAGTTCTTC. It is translated as CASSLGLAGEQFF.